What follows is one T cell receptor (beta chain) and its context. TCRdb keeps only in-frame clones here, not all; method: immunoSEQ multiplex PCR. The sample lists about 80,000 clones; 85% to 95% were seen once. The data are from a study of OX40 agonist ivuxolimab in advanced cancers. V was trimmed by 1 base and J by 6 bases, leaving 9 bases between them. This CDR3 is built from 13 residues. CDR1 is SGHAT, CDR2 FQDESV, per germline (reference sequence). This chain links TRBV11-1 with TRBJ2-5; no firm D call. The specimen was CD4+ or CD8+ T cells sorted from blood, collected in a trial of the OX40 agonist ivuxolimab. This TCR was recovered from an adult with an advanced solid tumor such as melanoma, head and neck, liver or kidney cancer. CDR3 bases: TGTGCCAGCAGCTTAGGGGATCGGAAGACCCAGTACTTC. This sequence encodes CASSLGDRKTQYF.